A single sample is the source of the 28 T cell receptor beta chains below, sequenced in a study of blood T cell repertoires in COVID-19 (dated by TCRdb to 2018 to 2021). Library preparation was by the immunoSEQ multiplex PCR assay. As stored in TCRdb, this immuneACCESS dataset retains in-frame rearrangements with V and J assigned. A fraction of the clones does not appear; measured against another copy, unresolved V genes explain less than half of the discrepancy, and the remainder lacks a known reason. The sample table contains 130,000 to 150,000 clones; only one count was recorded for about 86% of them. The biggest ten clones account for 8.2% of the sample. The sequencing sample was made of peripheral blood. The receptors here all came from a human donor in a cohort sampled during active COVID-19.

The chain recombines TRBV7-2 with TRBJ1-6; 7 bases map to TRBD1. CDR3 length: 13 residues. Germline CDR1 is SGHTA and CDR2 is FQGNSA. The trim removed 5 bases at V and 12 bases at J, leaving 7 bases unmatched. The CDR3 sequence is CASSVGTDLPLHF. Written as DNA, the CDR3 is TGTGCCAGCAGCGTAGGGACAGACTTACCCCTCCACTTT.

This clone was counted once. The chain is built from TRBV28 and TRBJ1-1, with D perhaps matching TRBD1 (5 bases). Germline V gene lookup returns CDR1 MDHEN and CDR2 SYDVKM. The CDR3 totals 13 residues. The V end was cut by 4 bases, the J end by 4 bases, with 10 bases between. The CDR3 bases are TGTGCCAGCAGTTGGGGGGGAGGCACTGAAGCTTTCTTT. This gives the protein CASSWGGGTEAFF.

This clone has just one count. This chain joins TRBV28 and TRBJ2-7; TRBD1 agrees at 7 bases. V shed 5 bases, J shed 2 bases, and the junction held 6 bases outside the gene matches. Per germline, CDR1 MDHEN and CDR2 SYDVKM. This CDR3 is built from 14 residues. Written as DNA, the CDR3 is TGTGCCAGCAGTCCCTCGGGACAGACCTACGAGCAGTACTTC. It encodes CASSPSGQTYEQYF.

The chain couples TRBV3-1 (or the pseudogene TRBV3-2) to TRBJ2-7; TRBD1 agrees at 9 bases. Germline values: CDR1 LGHDT, CDR2 YNNKEL (reference sequence). Unmatched junction bases numbered 5, after V lost 3 bases and J lost 5 bases. CDR3 size: 14 residues. Here the CDR3 DNA reads TGTGCCAGCAGCCAGGGACAGGGAGAAAACGAGCAGTACTTC. Translation: CASSQGQGENEQYF.

CDR3 amino acids: CASRPTDRAGANVLTF. The CDR3, as DNA: TGTGCCAGCAGACCCACAGACAGGGCTGGGGCCAACGTCCTGACTTTC. The J gene is TRBJ2-6, the V gene TRBV3-1 (or the pseudogene TRBV3-2), with 7 bases that match TRBD1. V dropped 6 bases and J dropped 2; count of bases not matched to a gene: 7. Per germline, CDR1 LGHDT and CDR2 YNNKEL (reference sequence). The CDR3 sequence is 16 residues long.

This chain connects TRBV23-1 to TRBJ1-6; D might be TRBD1 (5 bases). TRBV23-1 has ORF status, its function being uncertain. V gave up 3 bases and J gave up 3 bases, with 15 bases separating them. The CDR3 runs 17 residues. CDR3 sequence (DNA): TGCGCCAGCAGTCAGTTTCTGGGACTAAACTATAATTCACCCCTCCACTTT. Its translation: CASSQFLGLNYNSPLHF.

V is TRBV5-1 and J is TRBJ2-7; tentatively, D is TRBD2 (6 bases). The germline V and J ends were trimmed by 4 bases and 7 bases, with 18 bases remaining between them. This CDR3 is 14 amino acids long. Per the germline V gene, CDR1 is SGHRS and CDR2 is YFSETQ. The CDR3 protein is CASSMRDSSGEQYF. CDR3 in DNA: TGCGCCAGCAGCATGCGGGACTCCTCGGGGGAGCAGTACTTC.

This chain links TRBV28 with TRBJ1-5; possibly TRBD1 for D (6 bases). Germline V gene data show CDR1 as MDHEN and CDR2 as SYDVKM. Deletions cut 6 bases from V and 7 bases from J, with 13 bases between. CDR3 length equals 13 residues. The CDR3 loop reads CASRPDRIQPQHF. CDR3 nucleotides: TGTGCCAGCAGACCCGACAGGATCCAGCCCCAGCATTTT.

The J gene is TRBJ2-7, the V gene TRBV19, with D perhaps TRBD2 (6 bases). The CDR3 runs to 15 residues. CDR1 LNHDA and CDR2 SQIVND come from the germline V gene (reference sequence). Trimming removed 7 bases from V and 0 bases from J, with 16 bases in between. The CDR3 DNA reads TGTGCCAGTAAACCCTCAGGGAGGAGCTCCTACGAGCAGTACTTC. As protein: CASKPSGRSSYEQYF. The full variable domain, its missing parts supplied by reference TRBV19 and TRBJ2-7, is DGGITQSPKYLFRKEGQNVTLSCEQNLNHDAMYWYRQDPGQGLRLIYYSQIVNDFQKGDIAEGYSVSREKKESFPLTVTSAQKNPTAFYLCASKPSGRSSYEQYFGPGTRLTVT.

The rearrangement uses TRBV6-1 and TRBJ1-5; 8 positions match TRBD1. This CDR3 is built from 20 residues. Germline V gene sequence: CDR1 MNHNS, CDR2 SASEGT. With V trimmed by 4 bases and J by 0 bases, 17 bases remained unmatched. The DNA of the CDR3 is TGTGCCAGCAGTGCTGCGCTCGGACAGGGCGATAGGGGTAGCAATCAGCCCCAGCATTTT. Its protein product is CASSAALGQGDRGSNQPQHF.

The chain uses TRBV27 and TRBJ1-2; TRBD1 might be the D (6 bases). The CDR3 runs to 12 residues. Germline V gene data show CDR1 as MNHEY and CDR2 as SMNVEV (reference sequence). The germline V and J ends were trimmed by 6 bases and 2 bases, with 7 bases remaining between them. The CDR3 is CASRRGNYGYTF. The CDR3 bases are TGTGCCAGCAGGAGGGGGAACTATGGCTACACCTTC.

The J gene is TRBJ2-1, the V gene TRBV7-3; D is ambiguous. Trimming removed 3 bases from V and 0 bases from J, with 9 bases in between. This CDR3 has 15 amino acids. CDR1 is SGHTA and CDR2 is FQGTGA in the germline V gene. The CDR3 DNA reads TGTGCCAGCAGCTTGCTCGGCGGCTCCTACAATGAGCAGTTCTTC. Its translation: CASSLLGGSYNEQFF.

The V and J genes are TRBV7-8 and TRBJ2-7, with D maybe TRBD1 (7 bases). The CDR3 runs to 15 residues. The germline V gene encodes CDR1 SGHVS and CDR2 FQNEAQ. V lost 1 base and J lost 3, with 13 bases in between. Written as DNA, the CDR3 is TGTGCCAGCAGCTTAGGGGGGGACAGAAACTACGAGCAGTACTTC. This translates into CASSLGGDRNYEQYF.

This clone was recorded once. The chain has TRBV28 and TRBJ1-1; D is undetermined. The CDR3 contains 13 residues. Trimming left V 3 bases short and J 2 bases short, with 7 bases between. Germline assignment: CDR1 MDHEN and CDR2 SYDVKM. CDR3 amino acids: CASSLRANTEAFF. CDR3 DNA sequence: TGTGCCAGCAGTTTGCGGGCCAACACTGAAGCTTTCTTT. Supplemented by reference TRBV28 and TRBJ1-1, the full variable domain reads DVKVTQSSRYLVKRTGEKVFLECVQDMDHENMFWYRQDPGLGLRLIYFSYDVKMKEKGDIPEGYSVSREKKERFSLILESASTNQTSMYLCASSLRANTEAFFGQGTRLTVV.

This chain joins TRBV28 and TRBJ2-3; TRBD2 matches 14 bases. J lost 4 bases, V lost 1 base, and 1 base had no gene match. Per germline, CDR1 MDHEN and CDR2 SYDVKM. The CDR3 totals 16 residues. CDR3 DNA: TGTGCCAGCAGTTTATCGGGACTAGCGGGAGCAGATACGCAGTATTTT. Its protein is CASSLSGLAGADTQYF.

The CDR3 loop is CASSQSTPSPLHF. The CDR3 DNA reads as TGCGCCAGCAGCCAGAGTACCCCGTCACCCCTCCACTTT. The chain employs TRBV4-1 and TRBJ1-6; no definite D call. Trimming removed 3 bases from V and 10 bases from J, with 10 bases in between. Germline values: CDR1 MGHRA, CDR2 YSYEKL. This CDR3 contains 13 residues.

J is TRBJ2-5 and V is TRBV6-5; TRBD2 might be the D (7 bases). The CDR3 runs to 16 residues. V was cut by 0 bases and J by 5 bases, with 16 bases left in between. In germline, CDR1 is MNHEY, CDR2 SVGAGI. CDR3 in amino acids: CASSYSGGGTGETQYF. In nucleotides, the CDR3 is TGTGCCAGCAGTTACTCAGGGGGGGGCACAGGGGAGACCCAGTACTTC.

In this sample, this clone turned up a few times. The chain couples TRBV4-1 to TRBJ1-1; 8 bases agree with TRBD1. CDR1 and CDR2 (germline): MGHRA, YSYEKL. With 3 bases clipped from V and 4 bases from J, the junction kept 7 bases outside the gene matches. The CDR3 runs to 15 residues. CDR3 residues: CASSHPGTGGTEAFF. The CDR3 DNA follows: TGCGCCAGCAGCCATCCTGGGACAGGAGGCACTGAAGCTTTCTTT.

The table lists this clone with a few counts. The chain employs TRBV6-5 and TRBJ2-1; TRBD2 matches at 7 bases. J was trimmed by 2 bases and V by 7 bases; bases with no gene match: 8. Germline-derived CDR1 and CDR2 are MNHEY and SVGAGI. The CDR3 loop spans 15 amino acids. CDR3 in DNA: TGTGCCAGCATCCCTAGCGGCTACCCCTACAATGAGCAGTTCTTC. Encoded protein: CASIPSGYPYNEQFF.

The chain is built from TRBV7-9 and TRBJ1-1; D call uncertain. The germline V gene encodes CDR1 SEHNR and CDR2 FQNEAQ (reference sequence). The CDR3 is made up of 13 amino acids. V lost 3 bases and J 1 base, leaving 6 bases between the germline ends. The CDR3 DNA follows: TGTGCCAGCAGCTTTCGACAGAACACTGAAGCTTTCTTT. It is translated as CASSFRQNTEAFF.

This chain uses TRBV21-1 with TRBJ2-7; the table's D call of TRBD2 was not tested on the DNA. TRBV21-1 is labeled a pseudogene. The CDR3 loop spans 16 amino acids. The CDR3 DNA sequence: TGTGCCAGCAGCAAAGGGGTAGCGGTCCTCTCCTACGAGCAGTACTTC. Amino acids: CASSKGVAVLSYEQYF.

This clone was observed a handful of times. This chain connects TRBV5-1 to TRBJ2-1; TRBD1 matches at 10 bases. Trimming cost V 0 bases and J 0 bases; bases outside gene matches: 12. The germline CDR1 and CDR2 sequences are SGHRS and YFSETQ. This CDR3 is 20 amino acids long. CDR3 protein: CASSLDLGTGVLSSYNEQFF. Written as DNA, the CDR3 is TGCGCCAGCAGCTTGGATCTGGGGACAGGGGTTTTGAGCTCCTACAATGAGCAGTTCTTC.

This chain links TRBV24-1 with TRBJ2-3; D remains unclear. V dropped 6 bases and J dropped 3 bases, with 3 bases sitting between them. Germline CDR1 reads KGHDR; CDR2 reads SFDVKD. The CDR3 sequence is 11 residues long. The CDR3 region has the DNA TGTGCCACCAGTTTAACAGATACGCAGTATTTT. Protein sequence: CATSLTDTQYF.

The chain links TRBV3-1 (or the pseudogene TRBV3-2) to TRBJ1-4; 8 positions match TRBD1. Trimming cost V 0 bases and J 0 bases; bases outside gene matches: 18. This CDR3 comprises 22 residues. Germline CDR1 is LGHDT and CDR2 is YNNKEL (reference sequence). The CDR3, as DNA: TGTGCCAGCAGCCAAGATCACCCGCCTCCTGGACAGGGCGGGGCAACTAATGAAAAACTGTTTTTT. Protein: CASSQDHPPPGQGGATNEKLFF.

The chain carries TRBV9 and TRBJ2-7; D possibly corresponds to TRBD1 (5 bases). This CDR3 spans 13 amino acids. Germline CDR1 reads SGDLS; CDR2 reads YYNGEE. V shed 0 bases and J shed 1 base, with 5 bases lying between them. CDR3 nucleotide sequence: TGTGCCAGCAGCGTAGGACAGTCCTACGAGCAGTACTTC. As protein: CASSVGQSYEQYF. The whole variable domain, filled in from reference TRBV9 and TRBJ2-7, reads DSGVTQTPKHLITATGQRVTLRCSPRSGDLSVYWYQQSLDQGLQFLIQYYNGEERAKGNILERFSAQQFPDLHSELNLSSLELGDSALYFCASSVGQSYEQYFGPGTRLTVT.

The V gene is TRBV6-5, the J gene TRBJ2-7; TRBD2 aligns across 7 bases. V trimming: 6 bases; J trimming: 6 bases; junction bases outside the gene matches: 11. The CDR3 runs 14 residues. Germline loops: CDR1 MNHEY, CDR2 SVGAGI. The CDR3 DNA reads TGTGCCAGCAGCGCAAGTCGGGACTATCCCGAGCAGTACTTC. Translating gives CASSASRDYPEQYF.

The V call is TRBV18, the J call TRBJ2-3; the D is unclear. Trimming left V 3 bases short and J 3 bases short, with 4 bases between. This CDR3 has 12 amino acids. Germline assignment: CDR1 KGHSH and CDR2 LQKENI. DNA for the CDR3: TGTGCCAGCTCACCCAGAACAGATACGCAGTATTTT. As protein: CASSPRTDTQYF.

This clone came up a few times. The CDR3 here is CASSRTGGNEQFF. DNA of the CDR3: TGTGCCAGCAGTCGTACAGGGGGGAATGAGCAGTTCTTC. V usage is TRBV6-5 and J usage is TRBJ2-1; TRBD1 aligns across 8 bases. Per the germline V gene, CDR1 is MNHEY and CDR2 is SVGAGI. The junction had 4 bases not matched to a gene; V was cut back by 5 bases and J by 7 bases. This CDR3 is built from 13 residues.